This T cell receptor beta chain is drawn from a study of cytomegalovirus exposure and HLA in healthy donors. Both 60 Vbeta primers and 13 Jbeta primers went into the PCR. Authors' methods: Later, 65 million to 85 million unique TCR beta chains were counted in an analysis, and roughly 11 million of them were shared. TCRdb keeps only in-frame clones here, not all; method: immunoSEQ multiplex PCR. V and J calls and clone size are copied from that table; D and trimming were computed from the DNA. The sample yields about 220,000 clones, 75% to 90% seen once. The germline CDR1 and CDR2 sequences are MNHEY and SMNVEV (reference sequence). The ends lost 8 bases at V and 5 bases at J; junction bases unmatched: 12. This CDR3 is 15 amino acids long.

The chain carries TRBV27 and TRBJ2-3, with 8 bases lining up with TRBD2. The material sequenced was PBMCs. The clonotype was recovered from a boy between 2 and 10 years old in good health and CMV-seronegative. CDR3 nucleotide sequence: TGTGCCAGCGGGGTCGGAAGCGGGGGTCGAGATACGCAGTATTTT. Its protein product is CASGVGSGGRDTQYF.